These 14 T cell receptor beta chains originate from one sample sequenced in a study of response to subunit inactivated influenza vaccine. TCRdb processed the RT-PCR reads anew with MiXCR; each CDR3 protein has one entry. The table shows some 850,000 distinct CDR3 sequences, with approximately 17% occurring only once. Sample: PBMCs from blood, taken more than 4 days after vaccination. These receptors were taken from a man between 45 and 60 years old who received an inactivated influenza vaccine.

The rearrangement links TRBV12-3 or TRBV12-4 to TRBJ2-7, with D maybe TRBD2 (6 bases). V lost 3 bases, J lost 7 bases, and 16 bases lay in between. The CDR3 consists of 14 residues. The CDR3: CASSFQAGPGEQYF. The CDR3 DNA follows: TGTGCCAGCAGTTTCCAAGCGGGCCCGGGGGAGCAGTACTTC.

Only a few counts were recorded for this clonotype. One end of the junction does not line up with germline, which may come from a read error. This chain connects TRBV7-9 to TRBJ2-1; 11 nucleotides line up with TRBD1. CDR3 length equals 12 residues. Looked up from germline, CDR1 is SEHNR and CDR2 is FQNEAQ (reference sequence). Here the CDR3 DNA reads TGTGCCAGCAGCCTAAAACCGGGACAGGGGGACTTC. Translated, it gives CASSLKPGQGDF.

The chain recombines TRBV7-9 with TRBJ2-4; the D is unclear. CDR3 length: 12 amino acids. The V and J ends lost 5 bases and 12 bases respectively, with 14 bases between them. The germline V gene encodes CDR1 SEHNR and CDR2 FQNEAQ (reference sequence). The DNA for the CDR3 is TGTGCCAGCAGCCCACCCCCCGGCGGTCAGTACTTC. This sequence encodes CASSPPPGGQYF.

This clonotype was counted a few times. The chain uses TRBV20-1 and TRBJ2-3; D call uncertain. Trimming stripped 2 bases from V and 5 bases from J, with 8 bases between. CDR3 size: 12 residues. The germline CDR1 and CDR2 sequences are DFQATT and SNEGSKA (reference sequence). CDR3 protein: CSARSSVDTQYF. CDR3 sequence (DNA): TGCAGTGCTAGATCATCGGTAGATACGCAGTATTTT.

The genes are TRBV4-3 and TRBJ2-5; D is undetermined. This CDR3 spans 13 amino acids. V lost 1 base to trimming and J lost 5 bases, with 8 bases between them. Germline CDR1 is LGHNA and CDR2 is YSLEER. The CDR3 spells CASSQGVMETQYF. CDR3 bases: TGCGCCAGCAGCCAAGGGGTGATGGAGACCCAGTACTTC.

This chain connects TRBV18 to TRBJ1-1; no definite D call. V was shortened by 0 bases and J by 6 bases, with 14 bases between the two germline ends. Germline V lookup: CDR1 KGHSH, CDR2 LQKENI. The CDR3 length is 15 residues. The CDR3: CASSPPGRLGSEAFF. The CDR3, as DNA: TGTGCCAGCTCACCACCGGGCAGGTTGGGATCTGAAGCTTTCTTT.

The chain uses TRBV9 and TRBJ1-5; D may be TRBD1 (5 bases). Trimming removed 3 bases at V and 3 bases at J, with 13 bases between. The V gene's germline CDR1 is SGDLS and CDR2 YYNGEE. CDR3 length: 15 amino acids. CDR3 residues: CASSAGRGFNQPQHF. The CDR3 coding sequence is TGTGCCAGCAGCGCGGGCCGGGGCTTCAATCAGCCCCAGCATTTT.

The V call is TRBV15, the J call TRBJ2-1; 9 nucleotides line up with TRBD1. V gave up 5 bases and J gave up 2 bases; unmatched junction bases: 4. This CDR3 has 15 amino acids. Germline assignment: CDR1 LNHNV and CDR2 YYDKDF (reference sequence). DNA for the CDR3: TGTGCCACCAGCTTAGACAGGGGGGCCTACAATGAGCAGTTCTTC. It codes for CATSLDRGAYNEQFF.

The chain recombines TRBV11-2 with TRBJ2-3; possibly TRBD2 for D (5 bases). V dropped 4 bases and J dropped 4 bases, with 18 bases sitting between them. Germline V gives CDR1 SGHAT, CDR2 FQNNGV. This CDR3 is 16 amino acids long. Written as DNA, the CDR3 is TGTGCCAGCAGCTCTAAGACGGGGTCGGGCTCAGATACGCAGTATTTT. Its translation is CASSSKTGSGSDTQYF.

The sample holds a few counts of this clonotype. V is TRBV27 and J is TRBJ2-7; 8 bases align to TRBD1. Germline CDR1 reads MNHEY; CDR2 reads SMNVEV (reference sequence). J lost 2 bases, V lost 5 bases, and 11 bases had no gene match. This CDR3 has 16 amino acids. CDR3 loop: CASSPIFRTGTYEQYF. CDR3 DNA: TGTGCCAGCAGTCCAATTTTTAGGACAGGGACCTACGAGCAGTACTTC.

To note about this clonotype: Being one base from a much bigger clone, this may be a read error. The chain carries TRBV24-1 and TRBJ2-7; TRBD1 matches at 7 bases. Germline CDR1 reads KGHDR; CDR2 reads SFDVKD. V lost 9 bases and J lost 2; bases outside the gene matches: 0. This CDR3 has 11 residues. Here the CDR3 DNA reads TGTGCCACCGGGACAGCCTACGAGCAGTACTTC. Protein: CATGTAYEQYF.

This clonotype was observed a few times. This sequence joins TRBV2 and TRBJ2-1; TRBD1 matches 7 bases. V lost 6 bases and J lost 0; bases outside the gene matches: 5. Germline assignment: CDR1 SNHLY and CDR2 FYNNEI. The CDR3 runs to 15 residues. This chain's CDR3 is CASRQDRSSYNEQFF. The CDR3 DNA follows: TGTGCCAGCAGGCAGGACAGGAGCTCCTACAATGAGCAGTTCTTC.

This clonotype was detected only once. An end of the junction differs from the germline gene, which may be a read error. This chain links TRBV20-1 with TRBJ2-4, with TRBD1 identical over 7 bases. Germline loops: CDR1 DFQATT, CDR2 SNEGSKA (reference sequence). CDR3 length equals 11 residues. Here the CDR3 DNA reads TGCAGTGCTAAGACAGGGAACATTCAGCACTTC. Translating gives CSAKTGNIQHF.

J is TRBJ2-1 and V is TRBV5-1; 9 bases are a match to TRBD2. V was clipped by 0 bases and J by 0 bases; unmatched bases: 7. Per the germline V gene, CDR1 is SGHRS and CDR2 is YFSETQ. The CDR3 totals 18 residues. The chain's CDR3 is CASSLAYLAGLSYNEQFF. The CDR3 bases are TGCGCCAGCAGCTTGGCCTATCTAGCGGGGCTCTCCTACAATGAGCAGTTCTTC.